The sequence of this T cell receptor (beta chain) was determined in a study of identifying expanded T cells in peripheral blood. Study-wide points: Clone count variance between roughly 2-week samples rose with total template count.

The germline V gene encodes CDR1 GTSNPN and CDR2 SVGIG (reference sequence). This CDR3 contains 15 residues. The V gene end was trimmed by 2 bases and the J gene end by 5 bases; junction bases not matched to a gene: 6. Here immunoSEQ multiplex PCR was the method, and the copy in TCRdb shows in-frame clones only, minus some. Among some 97,000 clones listed, about 90% were seen once. On this clone itself: Its antigen is unknown.

Specimen: blood. The clonotype originates from a person aged 18 to 75 in good health. This sequence joins TRBV30 and TRBJ1-6; 7 bases match TRBD1. In DNA form, the CDR3 reads TGTGCCTGGAGTAAAAGAGACAGGGATAATTCACCCCTCCACTTT. This encodes CAWSKRDRDNSPLHF.